What follows describes a single T cell receptor beta chain. Its specific antigen is unknown. No much larger clone is present one base from it, and per-base qualities are unavailable. Enrolling through a virtual design, the prospective study's participants ranged in age from roughly 18 to 100 years and lived across 24 United States geographic areas. To assign participants to cohorts, the prospective study relied on clinical history that participants themselves reported in a screening survey and a study questionnaire. For ImmuneRACE Cohort 3, a participant was defined as recovered based on two consecutive negative NP/OP PCR tests, clearance by a healthcare professional, or resolution of symptoms. Mobile phlebotomists in the prospective study collected whole blood, serum and a nasopharyngeal or oropharyngeal swab from every participant. Prospective study participants could optionally give additional blood draws and questionnaires over an approximately two-month period. Before DNA extraction, prospective study blood samples were shipped either frozen or at room temperature.

This sample stems from a study of blood T cell repertoires in COVID-19 (TCRdb year 2020). For the study in its entirety: Collaborator samples came from the United States, Italy and Spain and covered acute and convalescent phases of COVID-19. The material from the prospective study consisted of cDNA or gDNA derived from T cells, B-cell-depleted T cells, or PBMCs. Deeply sampled blood TCRbeta repertoires from subjects exposed to, actively infected with, or recovered from COVID-19 were included in the dataset. The repertoires were released in a freely available public database meant as a resource for research on the immune response to SARS-CoV-2. The samples were drawn from the first 160 participants of the ongoing ImmuneRACE study and from 950 to 1,500 subjects provided by 6 global collaborators. A de-identified subject ID, COVID-19 status, age in years and sex were almost always included in the sample metadata. Where HLA class I and class II types were available, the types were taken from metadata supplied by the sample provider, not from assay-based typing. General findings and caveats noted by the study authors: How much clinical and demographic metadata was included differed by source and by participant, and the metadata was provided uncurated.

The immunoSEQ Assay, a bias-controlled multiplex PCR, was used to amplify TCRbeta CDR3 regions from genomic DNA. The paper's data handling went like this. The number of nucleated cells in each sample was estimated by amplification of reference gene primers within the assay. Sequence reads were collapsed and filtered to measure the absolute abundance of every unique TCRbeta CDR3 rearrangement. For each sample, productive Simpson clonality was calculated by taking the square root of Simpson's diversity index across productive rearrangements. TCRdb holds this immuneACCESS table with in-frame rearrangements only. Some clones are missing; in checked studies, unresolved V genes explain under half, and the rest has no known cause. V and J calls and clone size are copied from that table; D and trimming were computed from the DNA. A total of a few hundred thousand clones appear in this sample, around 87% of them only once. 1% to 1.5% of the sample comes from the top ten.

Here V drops 0 bases and J drops 12 bases, and the junction holds 5 bases not matched to any gene. CDR1 is given as LGHDT and CDR2 as YNNKEL, both from the germline V gene (reference sequence). The CDR3 covers 13 residues, taking in both the cysteine and the phenylalanine. Of the read, only the CDR3 DNA is kept; its 39 bases are in frame from base 1. This sequence originates from a man aged 25 to 40 who had recovered from COVID-19. The chain is encoded by TRBV3-1 (or the pseudogene TRBV3-2) joined to TRBJ2-4; a stretch of 7 junction bases matches TRBD1. The sequenced sample was PBMCs or T cells enriched from blood (not recorded which). The DNA sequence is as follows: TGTGCCAGCAGCCAAGAGAAGACAGGGAGTCAGTACTTC. This yields the protein CASSQEKTGSQYF.